Listed below are T cell receptor beta chains from one sample, sequenced in a study of blood T cell repertoires in COVID-19. The assay was immunoSEQ multiplex PCR, and TCRdb's table has in-frame clones only and misses some. The profile shows 450,000 or so clones, roughly 89% of them singletons. Sequencing was done on a sample of peripheral blood. All receptors derive from a man between 18 and 35 years old with COVID-19, enrolled during active disease. Each CDR3 is given with its conserved first and last residue. D genes are given only for firm matches. Not all rows give a size; the values are once, few, many and, for expanded clones, a class.

j_call,d_call,v_call,cdr3_length,clone_size,cdr3_aa,cdr3_nt
TRBJ2-5,TRBD1,TRBV2,15,.,CASIPFDRVQETQYF,TGTGCCAGCATTCCATTCGACAGGGTCCAAGAGACCCAGTACTTC
TRBJ2-3,.,TRBV9,14,.,CASSVAPGADTQYF,TGTGCCAGCAGCGTGGCCCCAGGGGCAGATACGCAGTATTTT
TRBJ2-1,.,TRBV13,15,.,CASSLLVGGNNEQFF,TGTGCCAGCAGCTTACTAGTTGGGGGGAACAATGAGCAGTTCTTC
TRBJ2-5,.,TRBV10-3,16,.,CAISESGGQKKETQYF,TGTGCCATCAGTGAGTCGGGGGGACAGAAGAAAGAGACCCAGTACTTC
TRBJ2-1,TRBD1,TRBV7-8,15,.,CASSPDRGRGGEQFF,TGTGCCAGCAGCCCGGACAGGGGGCGCGGTGGTGAGCAGTTCTTC
TRBJ1-1,.,TRBV2,13,.,CASRLRAGTEAFF,TGTGCCAGCAGGCTCCGCGCCGGCACTGAAGCTTTCTTT
TRBJ2-4,TRBD2,TRBV19,15,.,CASSARGGAKNIQYF,TGTGCCAGTAGTGCGCGGGGGGGAGCCAAAAACATTCAGTACTTC
TRBJ1-1,.,TRBV29-1,12,.,CSVARGNTEAFF,TGCAGCGTTGCGAGAGGAAATACTGAAGCTTTCTTT
TRBJ2-5,.,TRBV6-6,13,once,CASSFSDRRSQYF,TGTGCCAGCAGTTTTTCCGACCGGAGGTCCCAGTACTTC
TRBJ1-1,.,TRBV18,13,.,CASSPGQNTEAFF,TGTGCCAGCTCACCTGGACAGAACACTGAAGCTTTCTTT
TRBJ2-1,TRBD2,TRBV5-4,15,.,CASSLVAGGYNEQFF,TGTGCCAGCAGCTTGGTAGCGGGAGGGTACAATGAGCAGTTCTTC
TRBJ2-3,TRBD2,TRBV7-6,21,.,CASSFIGTGTSGSTAPDTQYF,TGTGCCAGCAGCTTTATCGGAACCGGGACTAGCGGGTCTACCGCCCCAGATACGCAGTATTTT
TRBJ2-3,.,TRBV6-5,15,.,CASSRRGGYTDTQYF,TGTGCCAGCAGTCGCAGGGGCGGTTACACAGATACGCAGTATTTT
TRBJ2-6,.,TRBV5-6,15,.,CASNPRQSGANVLTF,TGTGCCAGCAACCCCCGACAATCTGGGGCCAACGTCCTGACTTTC
TRBJ2-5,TRBD1,TRBV5-4,16,.,CASSSAMGQGRETQYF,TGTGCCAGCAGCTCCGCAATGGGACAGGGAAGGGAGACCCAGTACTTC
TRBJ2-1,TRBD1,TRBV11-2,16,.,CASSLDLSGGHNEQFF,TGTGCCAGCAGCTTAGATCTGTCAGGGGGCCACAATGAGCAGTTCTTC
TRBJ2-7,.,TRBV13,15,.,CASSSSGVLAYEQYF,TGTGCCAGCAGCTCTTCGGGGGTGCTCGCCTACGAGCAGTACTTC
TRBJ2-7,TRBD2,TRBV10-1,15,.,CASSVGTSGSYEQYF,TGCGCCAGCAGTGTTGGGACTAGCGGGAGTTACGAGCAGTACTTC
TRBJ1-6,.,TRBV6-5,13,few,CASSVTENSPLHF,TGTGCCAGCAGCGTCACAGAAAATTCACCCCTCCACTTT
TRBJ1-4,TRBD1,TRBV6-5,15,.,CASSKTGGLSEKLFF,TGTGCCAGCAGTAAGACAGGGGGCCTGAGTGAAAAACTGTTTTTT
TRBJ2-2,TRBD2,TRBV4-1,18,.,CASSQVALAGGNTGELFF,TGCGCCAGCAGCCAAGTGGCCCTAGCGGGGGGGAACACCGGGGAGCTGTTTTTT
TRBJ1-2,.,TRBV28,12,.,CASSSDPRGYTF,TGTGCCAGCAGTTCCGACCCGCGGGGCTACACCTTC
TRBJ2-5,.,TRBV3-1/TRBV3-2,16,.,CASSQGWQGWSETQYF,TGTGCCAGCAGCCAAGGGTGGCAGGGCTGGTCAGAGACCCAGTACTTC
TRBJ1-4,.,TRBV30,12,once,CARVGWREKLFF,TGTGCGAGGGTGGGTTGGCGAGAAAAACTGTTTTTT
TRBJ2-1,TRBD2,TRBV5-6,12,.,CASSLGTSKEFF,TGTGCCAGCAGCTTGGGGACTAGCAAGGAGTTCTTC
TRBJ2-1,TRBD2,TRBV4-2,17,.,CASSQGGLVDSYNEQFF,TGTGCCAGCAGCCAAGGCGGACTAGTGGACTCCTACAATGAGCAGTTCTTC
TRBJ2-2,.,TRBV3-1/TRBV3-2,12,.,CASRSRGGELFF,TGTGCCAGCAGATCCAGGGGCGGGGAGCTGTTTTTT
TRBJ2-7,TRBD2,TRBV10-1,14,.,CASSADGGFNEQYF,TGCGCCAGCAGTGCTGACGGGGGGTTCAACGAGCAGTACTTC
TRBJ1-1,TRBD1,TRBV18,15,.,CASSPTGTGNTEAFF,TGTGCCAGCTCTCCAACCGGGACAGGGAACACTGAAGCTTTCTTT
TRBJ2-2,TRBD2,TRBV15,15,.,CATSRSRTSGRELFF,TGTGCCACCAGCAGAAGTCGGACTAGTGGCAGGGAGCTGTTTTTT
TRBJ1-5,.,TRBV6-5,15,.,CASSLGRDERQPQHF,TGTGCCAGCAGTTTGGGCAGGGATGAGAGACAGCCCCAGCATTTT